This entry lists 5 T cell receptor beta chains sequenced from one sample in a study of T cells in Graves' hyperthyroidism and ophthalmopathy. Authors of the study amplified TCR beta CDR3 regions from RNA transcripts. Initially, a first-round RT-PCR of the TCR CDR3 employed the HTBI primer set. TCRdb independently ran MiXCR on the multiplex PCR reads; one entry per CDR3 protein. The sample consists of 540,000 or so distinct CDR3 sequences, about a sixth of them appearing once. The sequenced sample was blood. The receptor source for this set is a woman in her twenties or thirties with Graves' hyperthyroidism.

This clonotype was detected ten times or more. This sequence joins TRBV7-6 and TRBJ2-5, with D uncertain. In germline, CDR1 is SGHVS, CDR2 FNYEAQ. V shed 2 bases and J shed 3 bases, with 4 bases lying between them. CDR3 length: 12 amino acids. CDR3 sequence: CASSLRKETQYF. The CDR3 coding sequence is TGTGCCAGCAGCTTAAGGAAAGAGACCCAGTACTTC.

In this sample, this clonotype turned up many times. V is TRBV28 and J is TRBJ2-7, with TRBD2 matching 10 bases. The trim removed 2 bases at V and 7 bases at J, leaving 5 bases unmatched. Germline V gene lookup returns CDR1 MDHEN and CDR2 SYDVKM. The CDR3 is 14 amino acids. CDR3 coding DNA: TGTGCCAGCAGTTTAACGGTACTAGCGGGGGAGCAGTACTTC. Residues: CASSLTVLAGEQYF.

The chain has TRBV11-2 and TRBJ2-2; possible D gene TRBD1, 5 bases. In germline, CDR1 is SGHAT, CDR2 FQNNGV. The CDR3 runs 14 residues. The V end was cut by 6 bases, the J end by 4 bases, with 12 bases between. CDR3 loop: CASRDDRFTGELFF. The DNA of the CDR3 is TGTGCCAGCAGGGATGACAGATTCACCGGGGAGCTGTTTTTT.

The sample holds a few counts of this clonotype. The genes are TRBV4-1 and TRBJ2-7, with D unclear. Germline CDR1 MGHRA, CDR2 YSYEKL. V lost 4 bases and J lost 2, with 15 bases in between. The CDR3 has 15 residues. The CDR3 coding sequence is TGCGCCAGCAGCCTAAGACTTGGACGCGCCTACGAGCAGTACTTC. This sequence encodes CASSLRLGRAYEQYF.

This clonotype was seen many times. The chain recombines TRBV7-2 with TRBJ2-1; the D gene could be TRBD1 or TRBD2 (5 bases each). The germline V gene encodes CDR1 SGHTA and CDR2 FQGNSA. The CDR3 is made up of 16 amino acids. Trimming shortened V by 0 bases and J by 6 bases, and 15 bases separated the two germline ends. CDR3 region: CASSLATRWDVNEQFF. As DNA, the CDR3 is TGTGCCAGCAGCTTAGCAACCCGGTGGGACGTCAATGAGCAGTTCTTC.